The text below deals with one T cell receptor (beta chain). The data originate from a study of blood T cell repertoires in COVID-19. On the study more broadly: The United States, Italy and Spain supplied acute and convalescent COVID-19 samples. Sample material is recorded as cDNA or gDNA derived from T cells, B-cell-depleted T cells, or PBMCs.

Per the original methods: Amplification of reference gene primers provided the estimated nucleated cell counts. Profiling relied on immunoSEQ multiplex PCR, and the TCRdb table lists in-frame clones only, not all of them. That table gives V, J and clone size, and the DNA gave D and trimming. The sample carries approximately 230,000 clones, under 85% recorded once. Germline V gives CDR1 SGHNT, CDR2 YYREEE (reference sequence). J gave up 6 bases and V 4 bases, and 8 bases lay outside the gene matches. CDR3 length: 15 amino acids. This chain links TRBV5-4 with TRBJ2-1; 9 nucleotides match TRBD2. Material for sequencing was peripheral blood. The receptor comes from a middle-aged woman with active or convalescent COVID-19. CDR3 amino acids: CASSPGSSGVNEQFF. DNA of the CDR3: TGTGCCAGCAGCCCGGGGTCTAGCGGGGTCAATGAGCAGTTCTTC. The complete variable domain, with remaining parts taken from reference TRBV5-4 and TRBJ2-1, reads ETGVTQSPTHLIKTRGQQVTLRCSSQSGHNTVSWYQQALGQGPQFIFQYYREEENGRGNFPPRFSGLQFPNYSSELNVNALELDDSALYLCASSPGSSGVNEQFFGPGTRLTVL.